The present T cell receptor (beta chain) was sequenced within a study of shared clonotypes between healthy human individuals. Naive CD8 populations comprised CD45RO-negative cells positively selected for CCR7, excluding terminally differentiated effector memory CD45RA+ cells. The CDR3 consists of 15 residues. Germline-derived CDR1 and CDR2 are MNHEY and SMNVEV (reference sequence). With V trimmed by 0 bases and J by 4 bases, 5 bases remained unmatched. Generated by immunoSEQ multiplex PCR, the TCRdb table keeps only in-frame clones and is missing some. The data hold around 2,000,000 clones, with about 95% observed a single time.

This sequence was found in a young man in good health. The chain carries TRBV27 and TRBJ2-7; 8 bases are a match to TRBD2. Sequenced: naive CD8+ T cells sorted from blood. The CDR3, as DNA: TGTGCCAGCAGTTTATCGAGCGGGAGCTGGTACGAGCAGTACTTC. This sequence encodes CASSLSSGSWYEQYF.